This entry concerns a single TCR beta chain. No cognate antigen has been identified for it. Within one base of it there is no much larger clone, and no base qualities were kept. This sample was taken from a study of T-cell memory formation after mild COVID-19 (dated by TCRdb to the early 2020s). In the study overall: TCR sequence clusters from the two donors were largely donor specific. Two young, previously healthy adult volunteers, one female and one male, were included in the cohort. T-cell clones expanding and contracting after mild COVID-19 in two donors were tracked by longitudinal TCRalpha and TCRbeta repertoire sequencing.

PBMCs were isolated by Ficoll-Paque density gradient centrifugation. What the research found in general, with its limitations: Only a couple of mild cases were covered by the study, and larger cohorts that include severe cases with pre-infection samples were considered necessary. From day 15 to 85, contracting clones showed balanced CD4/CD8 phenotypes, whereas a second wave of clones that expanded from day 15 to 37 leaned towards CD4+. Contracting CD4+ clones turned up mainly in the CM and EM memory subsets, whereas EMRA was where CD8+ clones were enriched. SARS-CoV-2 specificity of the second-wave clones peaking on day 37 was not confirmed. The detection of some responding clones in pre-infection memory suggests that pre-existing cross-reactive memory T cells joined the SARS-CoV-2 response.

CDR1 and CDR2 (SGHTA, FQGNSA) derive from the germline V gene. The cysteine opens and the phenylalanine closes a CDR3 of 14 amino acids. The DNA shown is the 42-base CDR3, in frame from base 1. The junction shows trimming of 5 bases on V and 10 bases on J, and the gene matches do not reach 9 bases of it. Sequenced on an Illumina NovaSeq 6000. TCRalpha and TCRbeta cDNA libraries were constructed by 5'RACE with constant-segment primers, with sample barcodes and unique molecular identifiers being introduced. Trizol reagent was used to extract RNA from every sample. Libraries were amplified in two PCR steps, with a second sample barcode and Illumina TruSeq adapters added in the second step. Libraries were sequenced on an Illumina NovaSeq with 2 x 150 bp paired-end reads. The study's processing was this. Demultiplexing of reads and collapsing into UMI-guided consensus sequences were performed with migec v1.2.7. Using mixcr v2.1.11, UMI consensuses were aligned to TRA and TRB V and J templates and then assembled into clonotypes. A clonotype was counted as expanded or contracted only when both edgeR and NoisET called the clonotype significant, with the noise models trained on biological replicates. For edgeR calls, the thresholds were a false discovery rate-adjusted p below 0.01 and a log2 fold-change of 1. As an exploratory analysis of dynamics, PCA with hierarchical clustering was applied to max-normalized trajectories of the 1000 most abundant clonotypes. Separately sequenced CD4+ and CD8+ repertoires were used to assign the CD4 or CD8 phenotype of responding clones. Through fastp at Q25 and MiXCR, TCRdb rebuilt clones from the public reads, retaining in-frame beta chains. For every CDR3 protein sequence, its rows merge into one entry that carries the most common genes and DNA. The V and J calls and clone size come from TCRdb's table, not from the authors' own analysis. A total of about 430,000 distinct CDR3 sequences appear in this sample, more than 20% of them only once. The ten largest clones capture roughly 8.7% of the sample.

Sequencing input: PBMCs or a T cell subset sorted from them (not recorded which). The clonotype originates from an adult woman who had mild COVID-19 (a few samples of this study predate the infection). The sample titles of this study are shuffled in the database, so cell type and time point are left out; the donor was told from shared clones. The rearrangement combines TRBV7-2 with TRBJ1-4; 8 central nucleotides agree with TRBD1. Read as DNA, the sequence is TGTGCCAGCAGCCCCCATGGACAGGGTGGAAAACTGTTTTTT. It encodes CASSPHGQGGKLFF.